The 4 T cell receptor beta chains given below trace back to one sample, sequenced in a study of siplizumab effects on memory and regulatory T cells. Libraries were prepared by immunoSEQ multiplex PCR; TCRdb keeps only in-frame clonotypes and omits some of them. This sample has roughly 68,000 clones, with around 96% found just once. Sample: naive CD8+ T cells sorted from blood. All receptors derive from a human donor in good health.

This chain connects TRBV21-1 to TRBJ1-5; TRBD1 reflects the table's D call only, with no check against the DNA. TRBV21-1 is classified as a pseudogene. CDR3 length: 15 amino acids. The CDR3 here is CASSKVHGSNQPQHF. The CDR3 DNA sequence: TGTGCCAGCAGCAAAGTACATGGCAGCAATCAGCCCCAGCATTTT.

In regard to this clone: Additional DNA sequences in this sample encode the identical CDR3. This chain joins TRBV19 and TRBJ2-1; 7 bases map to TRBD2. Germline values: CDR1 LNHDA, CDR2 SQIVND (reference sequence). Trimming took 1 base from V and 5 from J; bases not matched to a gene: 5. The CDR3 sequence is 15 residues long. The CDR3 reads CASSIVWGGNNEQFF. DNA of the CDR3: TGTGCCAGTAGTATAGTGTGGGGGGGGAACAATGAGCAGTTCTTC.

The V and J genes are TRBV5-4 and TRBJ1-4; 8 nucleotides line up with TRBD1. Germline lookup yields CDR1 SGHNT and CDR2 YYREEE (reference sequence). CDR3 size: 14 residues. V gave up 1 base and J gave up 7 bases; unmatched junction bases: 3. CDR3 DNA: TGTGCCAGCAGCTTGTCAGGGGGCGGTGAAAAACTGTTTTTT. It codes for CASSLSGGGEKLFF.

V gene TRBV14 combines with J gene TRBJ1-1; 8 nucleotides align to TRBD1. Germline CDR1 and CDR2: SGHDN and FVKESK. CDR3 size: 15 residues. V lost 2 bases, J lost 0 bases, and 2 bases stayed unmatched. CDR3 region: CASSQRDRLNTEAFF. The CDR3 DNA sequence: TGTGCCAGCAGCCAAAGGGACAGGTTGAACACTGAAGCTTTCTTT.